Listed here are 8 T cell receptor beta chains from one sample, sequenced in a study of cytomegalovirus exposure and HLA in healthy donors. Primers for the PCR totalled 60 Vbeta and 13 Jbeta. The repertoire was sequenced with immunoSEQ multiplex PCR; TCRdb's copy has only in-frame clones and lacks some. This sample has about 120,000 clones; about 71% occur once, and the top ten carry under 3.5%. The sequenced material came from PBMCs. All receptors derive from a woman aged 45-60 years in good health and CMV-seronegative.

This clone was seen a handful of times. This chain uses TRBV4-3 with TRBJ1-2; D is unclear. The CDR3 extends over 16 amino acids. Trimming removed 0 bases from V and 2 bases from J, with 13 bases in between. Germline V gene lookup returns CDR1 LGHNA and CDR2 YSLEER. Here the CDR3 DNA reads TGCGCCAGCAGCCAAGAGAGCGGCCAGGCCAACTATGGCTACACCTTC. Translation: CASSQESGQANYGYTF.

The V and J genes are TRBV29-1 and TRBJ2-5, with D possibly TRBD1 on 5 matching bases. The V end lost 2 bases, the J end lost 0 bases, and 10 bases lay between the germline ends. Germline CDR1 reads SQVTM; CDR2 reads ANQGSEA. The CDR3 length is 14 residues. The CDR3 loop reads CSVESGNYQETQYF. DNA of the CDR3: TGCAGCGTTGAATCAGGGAACTACCAAGAGACCCAGTACTTC.

This clone appeared once. V usage is TRBV30 and J usage is TRBJ1-5; 7 bases map to TRBD1. The CDR3 runs 14 residues. CDR1 is GTSNPN and CDR2 is SVGIG in the germline V gene (reference sequence). With 2 bases clipped from V and 2 bases from J, the junction kept 3 bases outside the gene matches. CDR3 coding DNA: TGTGCCTGGAGTACAGGGGCTGGCAATCAGCCCCAGCATTTT. Protein: CAWSTGAGNQPQHF.

The rearrangement uses TRBV7-8 and TRBJ1-1, with D tentatively TRBD1 (5 bases). Germline V gene lookup returns CDR1 SGHVS and CDR2 FQNEAQ. CDR3 size: 14 residues. V was shortened by 0 bases and J by 4 bases, with 9 bases between the two germline ends. The CDR3 is CASSLAGEGTEAFF. The CDR3 DNA sequence: TGTGCCAGCAGCTTAGCAGGGGAGGGCACTGAAGCTTTCTTT. The full variable domain, rest sourced from reference TRBV7-8 and TRBJ1-1, is GAGVSQSPRYKVAKRGQDVALRCDPISGHVSLFWYQQALGQGPEFLTYFQNEAQLDKSGLPSDRFFAERPEGSVSTLKIQRTQQEDSAVYLCASSLAGEGTEAFFGQGTRLTVV.

The chain combines TRBV19 with TRBJ1-6, with 9 bases fitting TRBD1. CDR1 is LNHDA, CDR2 SQIVND, per germline (reference sequence). CDR3 length equals 16 residues. With V trimmed by 4 bases and J by 1 base, 2 bases remained unmatched. The CDR3 loop reads CASSTDRGSYNSPLHF. In DNA form, the CDR3 reads TGTGCCAGTAGTACCGACAGGGGGTCCTATAATTCACCCCTCCACTTT. Drawing the rest from reference TRBV19 and TRBJ1-6, the complete variable domain is DGGITQSPKYLFRKEGQNVTLSCEQNLNHDAMYWYRQDPGQGLRLIYYSQIVNDFQKGDIAEGYSVSREKKESFPLTVTSAQKNPTAFYLCASSTDRGSYNSPLHFGNGTRLTVT.

Only one count was recorded for this clone. The chain combines TRBV6-6 with TRBJ2-1, with 13 bases identical to TRBD2. CDR3 length: 16 amino acids. The junction had 4 bases not matched to a gene; V was cut back by 5 bases and J by 3 bases. Germline V CDR1 and CDR2: MNHNY, SVGAGI (reference sequence). CDR3 DNA sequence: TGTGCCAGCAGTGGGACTAGCGGGAAGGGCTACAATGAGCAGTTCTTC. This gives the protein CASSGTSGKGYNEQFF.

The chain couples TRBV30 to TRBJ1-1; 9 nucleotides agree with TRBD1. Germline CDR1 reads GTSNPN; CDR2 reads SVGIG (reference sequence). The trim removed 5 bases at V and 1 base at J, leaving 5 bases unmatched. This CDR3 has 14 amino acids. CDR3 residues: CAWGRQGGNTEAFF. The DNA of the CDR3 is TGTGCCTGGGGACGACAGGGGGGGAACACTGAAGCTTTCTTT.

The V and J genes are TRBV7-9 and TRBJ2-7; D may be TRBD2 (5 bases). This CDR3 comprises 16 residues. V gave up 2 bases and J gave up 0 bases, with 14 bases separating them. Looked up from germline, CDR1 is SEHNR and CDR2 is FQNEAQ (reference sequence). CDR3 sequence (DNA): TGTGCCAGCAGCTTACTTGTGGGAGCGAGCTCCTACGAGCAGTACTTC. Translation gives CASSLLVGASSYEQYF.